The 20 T cell receptor beta chains listed next were all sequenced from one sample in a study of shared clonotypes between healthy human individuals. Using immunoSEQ multiplex PCR, the repertoire was profiled, and TCRdb retains in-frame clones only, with some absent. The table has about 2 million clones, around 95% seen once; the top ten hold 0.13%. Sequencing used naive CD4+ T cells sorted from blood. Subset: CD45RA+ positively selected. The receptors were gathered from a young man in good health.

Points on this clone: The sample holds other DNA sequences that translate to the same CDR3. The chain employs TRBV2 and TRBJ2-7; 7 nucleotides line up with TRBD2. From germline, CDR1 is SNHLY and CDR2 FYNNEI. The CDR3 sequence is 14 residues long. V was pared by 1 base and J by 4 bases, with 4 bases of the junction left unmatched. The CDR3 nucleotides are TGTGCCAGCAGTGAAGAGCACGGGGGGTACGAGCAGTACTTC. As protein: CASSEEHGGYEQYF.

The gene calls are TRBV6-1 and TRBJ2-7; 8 bases are a match to TRBD1. Germline V lookup: CDR1 MNHNS, CDR2 SASEGT. The V segment lost 6 bases and the J segment 4 bases; nucleotides outside the gene matches: 8. The length of the CDR3 is 14 residues. This chain's CDR3 is CASRRWTGLYEQYF. The CDR3 nucleotides are TGTGCCAGCAGGAGGTGGACAGGGTTGTACGAGCAGTACTTC.

The chain employs TRBV6-5 and TRBJ1-2; TRBD1 matches 8 bases. CDR3 length equals 15 residues. The ends lost 6 bases at V and 4 bases at J; junction bases unmatched: 10. Germline V gene sequence: CDR1 MNHEY, CDR2 SVGAGI. The CDR3 region has the DNA TGTGCCAGCAGGGCGGACAGGGAAAACCTCTATGGCTACACCTTC. Protein: CASRADRENLYGYTF.

J is TRBJ2-7 and V is TRBV18; D remains unclear. Trimming stripped 4 bases from V and 10 bases from J, with 14 bases between. Germline CDR1 reads KGHSH; CDR2 reads LQKENI. The CDR3 is 12 residues long. The CDR3 sequence is CASSQTDPVQYF. CDR3 DNA: TGTGCCAGCTCACAAACCGACCCGGTTCAGTACTTC.

V usage is TRBV11-3 and J usage is TRBJ1-1; a weak D match, TRBD1 (5 bases). Germline-derived CDR1 and CDR2 are SGHNT and YENEEA. Trimming removed 5 bases from V and 3 bases from J, with 16 bases in between. This CDR3 is 15 amino acids long. CDR3 DNA: TGTGCCAGCAGCCGAGGCAGCGGGGCGTACACTGAAGCTTTCTTT. It codes for CASSRGSGAYTEAFF.

The chain recombines TRBV25-1 with TRBJ2-5, with no clear D. The CDR3 has 11 residues. CDR1 is MGHDK, CDR2 SYGVNS, per germline. Trimming took off 4 bases at V and 5 bases at J, with 5 bases between the two ends. The CDR3 region has the DNA TGTGCCAGCAGTGCTCATGAGACCCAGTACTTC. Its protein is CASSAHETQYF.

The V gene is TRBV5-1, the J gene TRBJ2-5; D possibly corresponds to TRBD1 (5 bases). Germline CDR1 SGHRS, CDR2 YFSETQ. This CDR3 is built from 15 residues. Between the trimmed V and J ends, which lost 0 bases and 4 bases, there was a span of 13 bases. CDR3 protein: CASSLAYRSGETQYF. The CDR3 coding sequence is TGCGCCAGCAGCTTGGCCTACAGGTCGGGAGAGACCCAGTACTTC.

This chain links TRBV10-2 with TRBJ1-3, with unresolved D. CDR1 and CDR2 (germline): WSHSY, SAAADI. Trimming took off 4 bases at V and 0 bases at J, with 13 bases between the two ends. The CDR3 covers 16 residues. DNA for the CDR3: TGCGCCAGCAGTGCGGAGGCGCCAAGCTCTGGAAACACCATATATTTT. This translates into CASSAEAPSSGNTIYF.

This clone was observed a single time. The rearrangement links TRBV19 to TRBJ2-2, with TRBD1 identical over 8 bases. The CDR3 spans 15 residues. Germline lookup yields CDR1 LNHDA and CDR2 SQIVND (reference sequence). V trimming: 1 base; J trimming: 5 bases; junction bases outside the gene matches: 3. The CDR3 reads CASSIANRGTGELFF. The CDR3 DNA is TGTGCCAGTAGTATAGCCAACAGGGGGACCGGGGAGCTGTTTTTT.

V usage is TRBV4-1 and J usage is TRBJ2-1; TRBD1 matches at 9 bases. Looked up from germline, CDR1 is MGHRA and CDR2 is YSYEKL. J gave up 11 bases and V 3 bases, and 5 bases lay outside the gene matches. This CDR3 region has 13 residues. The CDR3 DNA follows: TGCGCCAGCAGCCAGGGGACAGGGCGAAAGCAGTTCTTC. It codes for CASSQGTGRKQFF.

The chain carries TRBV7-9 and TRBJ2-5; tentative D call: TRBD2 (6 bases). The CDR3 runs to 18 residues. CDR1 and CDR2 from the germline V gene are SEHNR and FQNEAQ (reference sequence). V shed 2 bases and J shed 5 bases, with 24 bases lying between them. The CDR3 region has the DNA TGTGCCAGCAGCTTACCTCCCGGGCCGATCGGGAGAGGGGAGACCCAGTACTTC. It specifies CASSLPPGPIGRGETQYF.

The sample holds one count of this clone. V usage is TRBV6-5 and J usage is TRBJ2-3; D may correspond to TRBD1 or TRBD2 (6 bases each). The CDR3 is 15 amino acids. The V end lost 6 bases, the J end lost 3 bases, and 16 bases lay between the germline ends. Germline values: CDR1 MNHEY, CDR2 SVGAGI. For the CDR3, the DNA is TGTGCCAGCAGCCTTCGGGGGCAGGGAACAGATACGCAGTATTTT. Protein: CASSLRGQGTDTQYF.

CDR3 residues: CASRRGNDEQFF. The DNA of the CDR3 is TGTGCCAGCAGGAGGGGCAACGATGAGCAGTTCTTC. The V and J genes are TRBV6-5 and TRBJ2-1; D may be TRBD1 or TRBD2 (5 bases each). The V gene's germline CDR1 is MNHEY and CDR2 SVGAGI. Trimming stripped 6 bases from V and 8 bases from J, with 11 bases between. CDR3 length equals 12 residues.

V usage is TRBV7-8 and J usage is TRBJ2-7; a weak D match, TRBD1 (5 bases). This CDR3 has 15 amino acids. Germline V gene data show CDR1 as SGHVS and CDR2 as FQNEAQ. V was cut by 3 bases and J by 7 bases, with 19 bases left in between. CDR3 sequence: CASSLRQPFTAEQYF. DNA for the CDR3: TGTGCCAGCAGCTTGCGACAGCCCTTTACGGCGGAGCAGTACTTC. The variable domain in full, completed from reference TRBV7-8 and TRBJ2-7, reads GAGVSQSPRYKVAKRGQDVALRCDPISGHVSLFWYQQALGQGPEFLTYFQNEAQLDKSGLPSDRFFAERPEGSVSTLKIQRTQQEDSAVYLCASSLRQPFTAEQYFGPGTRLTVT.

J is TRBJ2-7 and V is TRBV11-2; D is possibly TRBD2 (6 bases). This CDR3 comprises 16 residues. Between the trimmed V and J ends, which lost 3 bases and 4 bases, there was a span of 19 bases. Germline CDR1 and CDR2: SGHAT and FQNNGV. CDR3 residues: CASSLGWPSGGYEQYF. CDR3 bases: TGTGCCAGCAGCTTGGGCTGGCCTAGTGGAGGGTACGAGCAGTACTTC.

This chain uses TRBV28 with TRBJ1-5, with unresolved D. V was clipped by 8 bases and J by 0 bases, with 14 bases between them. This CDR3 is built from 15 residues. Germline loops: CDR1 MDHEN, CDR2 SYDVKM. The CDR3 bases are TGTGCCAGCTTAGCCCAGGACCTTAGCAATCAGCCCCAGCATTTT. It encodes CASLAQDLSNQPQHF.

The genes are TRBV2 and TRBJ1-5; TRBD1 might be the D (5 bases). This CDR3 spans 15 amino acids. Germline V gene sequence: CDR1 SNHLY, CDR2 FYNNEI. V shed 6 bases and J shed 4 bases, with 16 bases lying between them. Here the CDR3 reads CASRGTTVPNQPQHF. The DNA of the CDR3 is TGTGCCAGCAGGGGGACGACAGTTCCAAATCAGCCCCAGCATTTT.

The chain has TRBV6-5 and TRBJ1-2, with D maybe TRBD1 (5 bases). The CDR3 has 15 residues. Looked up from germline, CDR1 is MNHEY and CDR2 is SVGAGI. The ends were cut back, 4 bases at V and 1 base at J, with 13 bases in the middle. The CDR3 sequence: CASSSRQRDNYGYTF. CDR3 sequence (DNA): TGTGCCAGCAGTTCCCGACAGCGAGATAACTATGGCTACACCTTC.

Points on this clone: The identical CDR3 is also encoded by other nucleotide sequences in the sample. The chain is built from TRBV30 and TRBJ1-1; D is possibly TRBD1 (5 bases). V shed 2 bases and J shed 5 bases, with 9 bases lying between them. Germline CDR1 is GTSNPN and CDR2 is SVGIG (reference sequence). The CDR3 is made up of 12 amino acids. Here the CDR3 DNA reads TGTGCCTGGAGTTGGGCAGGGACTGAAGCTTTCTTT. Translating it yields CAWSWAGTEAFF.

CDR3 residues: CASSLTGVSTEAFF. CDR3 bases: TGTGCCAGCAGTTTAACAGGGGTTTCCACTGAAGCTTTCTTT. V is TRBV7-2 and J is TRBJ1-1; 7 bases are a match to TRBD1. The V gene end was trimmed by 6 bases and the J gene end by 4 bases; junction bases not matched to a gene: 8. Germline V gene sequence: CDR1 SGHTA, CDR2 FQGNSA. The CDR3 spans 14 residues.